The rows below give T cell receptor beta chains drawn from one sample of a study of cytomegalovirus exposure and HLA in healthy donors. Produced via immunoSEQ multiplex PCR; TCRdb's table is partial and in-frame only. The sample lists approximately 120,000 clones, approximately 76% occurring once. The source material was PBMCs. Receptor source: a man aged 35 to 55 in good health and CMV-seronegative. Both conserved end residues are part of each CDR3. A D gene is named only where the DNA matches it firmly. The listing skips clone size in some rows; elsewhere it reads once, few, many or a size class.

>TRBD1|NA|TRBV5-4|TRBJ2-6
CASSPQGIAAGANVLTF
TGTGCCAGCAGCCCACAGGGGATCGCGGCTGGGGCCAACGTCCTGACTTTC
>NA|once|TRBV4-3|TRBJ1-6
CASSQGGGQSSPLHF
TGCGCCAGCAGCCAAGGCGGGGGGCAATCTTCACCCCTCCACTTT
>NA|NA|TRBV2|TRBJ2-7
CASSEEYSPIEQYF
TGTGCCAGCAGTGAAGAGTACAGCCCGATCGAGCAGTACTTC
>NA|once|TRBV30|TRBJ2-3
CALKPLLDRRTDTQYF
TGTGCCCTCAAACCCCTACTAGATAGAAGGACAGATACGCAGTATTTT
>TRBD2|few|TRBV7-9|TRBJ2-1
CASSLAQAGGQFF
TGTGCCAGCAGCTTAGCGCAGGCGGGGGGGCAGTTCTTC
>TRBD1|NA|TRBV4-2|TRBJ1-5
CASSQEQGAYQPQHF
TGTGCCAGCAGCCAAGAACAGGGGGCGTATCAGCCCCAGCATTTT
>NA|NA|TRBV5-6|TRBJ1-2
CASSLAGLPGHGYTF
TGTGCCAGCAGCTTGGCGGGACTCCCTGGGCATGGCTACACCTTC
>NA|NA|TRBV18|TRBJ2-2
CASSPPGLPNTGELFF
TGTGCCAGCTCACCACCGGGACTGCCGAACACCGGGGAGCTGTTTTTT
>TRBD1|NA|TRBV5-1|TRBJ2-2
CASSLKPGQTNTGELFF
TGCGCCAGCAGCTTGAAACCGGGACAGACTAACACCGGGGAGCTGTTTTTT
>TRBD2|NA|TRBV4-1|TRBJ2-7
CASSQEREGEYEQYF
TGCGCCAGCAGCCAAGAGAGGGAGGGCGAATACGAGCAGTACTTC
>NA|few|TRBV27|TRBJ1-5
CASSSETGQPQHF
TGTGCCAGCAGTTCAGAGACTGGGCAGCCCCAGCATTTT
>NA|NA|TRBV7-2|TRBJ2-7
CASSLAMATTYEQYF
TGTGCCAGCAGCTTAGCGATGGCAACTACCTACGAGCAGTACTTC
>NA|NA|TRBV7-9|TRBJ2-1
CASSLGSGVEQFF
TGTGCCAGCAGCTTAGGTTCTGGAGTGGAGCAGTTCTTC
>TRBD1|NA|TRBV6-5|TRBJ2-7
CASGDRDSYEQYF
TGTGCCAGCGGCGACAGGGACTCCTACGAGCAGTACTTC
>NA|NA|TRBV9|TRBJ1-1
CASGRGYTEAFF
TGTGCCAGCGGGAGGGGTTACACTGAAGCTTTCTTT
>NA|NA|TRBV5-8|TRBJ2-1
CASSPRNEQFF
TGTGCCAGCAGCCCGAGGAATGAGCAGTTCTTC
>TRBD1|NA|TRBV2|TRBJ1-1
CASSGQGLNTEAFF
TGTGCCAGCAGTGGACAGGGCCTGAACACTGAAGCTTTCTTT
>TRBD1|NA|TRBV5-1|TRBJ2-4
CASSLGQGKNIQYF
TGCGCCAGCAGCTTGGGACAGGGCAAAAACATTCAGTACTTC
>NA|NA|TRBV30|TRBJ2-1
CAWSVQGLEQFF
TGTGCCTGGAGTGTACAGGGCCTTGAGCAGTTCTTC
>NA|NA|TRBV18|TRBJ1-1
CASSLPPSMNTEAFF
TGTGCCAGCTCACTACCTCCCAGTATGAACACTGAAGCTTTCTTT
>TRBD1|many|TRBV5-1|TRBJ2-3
CASSLNVAGGWDTQYF
TGCGCCAGCAGCTTGAACGTGGCAGGGGGCTGGGATACGCAGTATTTT
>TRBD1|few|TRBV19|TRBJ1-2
CASSARQGADGYTF
TGTGCCAGTAGTGCCCGGCAGGGGGCAGATGGCTACACCTTC
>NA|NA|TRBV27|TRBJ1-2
CASSGQLLYGYTF
TGTGCCAGCAGTGGACAGCTCCTCTATGGCTACACCTTC
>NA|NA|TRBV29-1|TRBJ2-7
CSTYRDGGYEQYF
TGCAGCACGTACAGGGACGGCGGCTACGAGCAGTACTTC
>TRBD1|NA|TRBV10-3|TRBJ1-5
CAITGDRGQPQHF
TGTGCCATCACTGGAGACAGGGGACAGCCCCAGCATTTT
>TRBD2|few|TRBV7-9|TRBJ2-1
CASSSPRRLAAYNEQFF
TGTGCCAGCAGCTCTCCCCGAAGGCTAGCGGCCTACAATGAGCAGTTCTTC
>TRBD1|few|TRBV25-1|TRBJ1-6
CASSEQGTGGNSPLHF
TGTGCCAGCAGTGAACAGGGGACAGGGGGGAATTCACCCCTCCACTTT
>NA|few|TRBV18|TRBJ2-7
CASSLEDSSGQYF
TGTGCCAGCTCCCTCGAGGATTCAAGTGGGCAGTACTTC
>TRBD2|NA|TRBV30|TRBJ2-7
CAWGRVHEQYF
TGTGCCTGGGGGAGGGTCCACGAGCAGTACTTC
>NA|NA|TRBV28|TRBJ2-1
CASSLYRNEQFF
TGTGCCAGCAGTCTATACAGGAATGAGCAGTTCTTC
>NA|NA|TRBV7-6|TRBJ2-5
CASSYEWSQETQYF
TGTGCCAGCAGCTATGAGTGGTCCCAAGAGACCCAGTACTTC
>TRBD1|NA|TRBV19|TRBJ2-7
CASSPRQGSYEQYF
TGTGCCAGTAGTCCACGACAGGGAAGCTACGAGCAGTACTTC
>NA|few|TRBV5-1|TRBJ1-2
CASSLEGGALLYGYPF
TGCGCCAGCAGCTTGGAGGGAGGGGCCCTACTCTATGGCTACCCCTTC
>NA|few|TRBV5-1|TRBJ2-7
CASSQGAVSSYEQYF
TGCGCCAGCAGCCAAGGCGCGGTCAGCTCCTACGAGCAGTACTTC
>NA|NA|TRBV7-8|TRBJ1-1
CASSLLIQGTEAFF
TGTGCCAGCAGCTTATTAATACAGGGCACTGAAGCTTTCTTT
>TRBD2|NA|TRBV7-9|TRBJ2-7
CASSLALGGDEQYF
TGTGCCAGCAGCTTAGCGCTGGGAGGGGACGAGCAGTACTTC
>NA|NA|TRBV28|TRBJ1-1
CASSLLVDFEAFF
TGTGCCAGCAGTTTATTGGTTGACTTTGAAGCTTTCTTT